This T cell receptor beta chain is from a study of cytomegalovirus exposure and HLA in healthy donors. Study-level points and caveats: Within an earlier analysis, most TCR beta V segments proved productive either about 90% or about 30% of the time.

V shed 6 bases, J shed 3 bases, and the junction held 5 bases outside the gene matches. Germline V CDR1 and CDR2: ENHRY, SYGVKD. The CDR3 extends over 14 amino acids. Regarding this clone: Its target is unknown.

The PCR employed 60 Vbeta primers together with 13 Jbeta primers. The data were produced by immunoSEQ multiplex PCR, yet TCRdb's version contains in-frame clones alone and is incomplete. The sample yields nearly 110,000 clones, about four fifths seen once. The source is a man aged 45-65 years in good health and CMV-seronegative. Sample: PBMCs. The chain employs TRBV10-3 and TRBJ2-7, with 10 bases fitting TRBD1. The CDR3 nucleotides are TGTGCCATCAGGGGGACAGGGGATTACTACGAGCAGTACTTC. It encodes CAIRGTGDYYEQYF.